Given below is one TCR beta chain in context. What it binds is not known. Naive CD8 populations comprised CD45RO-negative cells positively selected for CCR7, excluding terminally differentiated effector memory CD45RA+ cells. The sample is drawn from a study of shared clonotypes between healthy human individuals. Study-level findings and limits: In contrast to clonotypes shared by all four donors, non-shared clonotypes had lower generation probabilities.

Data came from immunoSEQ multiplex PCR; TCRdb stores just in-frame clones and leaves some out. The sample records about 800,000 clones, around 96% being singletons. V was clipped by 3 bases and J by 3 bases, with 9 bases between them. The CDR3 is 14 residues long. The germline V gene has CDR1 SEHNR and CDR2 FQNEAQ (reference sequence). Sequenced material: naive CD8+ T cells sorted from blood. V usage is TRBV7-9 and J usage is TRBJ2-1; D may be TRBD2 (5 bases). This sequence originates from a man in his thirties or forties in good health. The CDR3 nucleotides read TGTGCCAGCAGCTTGCGGGCCCTCTACAATGAGCAGTTCTTC. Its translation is CASSLRALYNEQFF.